Following are 8 T cell receptor beta chains from one sample sequenced in a study of human T cells and chemical hapten exposure (dated by TCRdb to the early 2020s). Unfractionated whole blood was collected in Tempus Blood RNA tubes, and total RNA was extracted from that blood. Libraries were constructed by 5' RACE. TCRdb lists the instrument as Illumina MiSeq. The public reads were run again by TCRdb, first through fastp at Q25 and then through MiXCR, and only productive beta chains were kept. Records with the same CDR3 protein are collapsed into one entry carrying the most frequent genes and DNA. For this sample there are about 81,000 distinct CDR3 sequences; roughly 8.4% appear just once. The ten largest account for 2% to 2.5% of the sample. All receptors derive from a male donor in good health.

This clonotype was counted ten times or more. The chain has TRBV7-6 and TRBJ2-2, with 7 bases that match TRBD2. Trimming removed 5 bases from V and 4 bases from J; junction bases left unmatched: 4. Germline loops: CDR1 SGHVS, CDR2 FNYEAQ. The CDR3 extends over 14 amino acids. The CDR3 DNA reads as TGTGCCAGCAGCGTACTAGCGCTCACCGGGGAGCTGTTTTTT. This translates into CASSVLALTGELFF.

This clonotype was recorded at least ten times. This rearrangement joins TRBV6-5 to TRBJ2-1; perhaps TRBD1 as D (6 bases). The CDR3 totals 13 residues. Germline V gene data show CDR1 as MNHEY and CDR2 as SVGAGI. V lost 6 bases and J lost 1, with 7 bases in between. The CDR3 is CASRQGSYNEQFF. CDR3 coding DNA: TGTGCCAGCAGACAGGGTTCCTACAATGAGCAGTTCTTC.

This clonotype was detected ten times or more. CDR3 loop: CAWSRQGKEGEQFF. CDR3 nucleotide sequence: TGTGCCTGGAGTCGGCAGGGGAAGGAAGGTGAGCAGTTCTTC. The rearrangement uses TRBV30 and TRBJ2-1, with a tentative D call TRBD1 (6 bases). The CDR3 consists of 14 residues. Germline V CDR1 and CDR2: GTSNPN, SVGIG (reference sequence). The V end was cut by 2 bases, the J end by 9 bases, with 17 bases between.

The genes are TRBV25-1 and TRBJ2-1, with TRBD2 matching over 14 bases. The V and J ends lost 3 bases and 5 bases, in that order; junction bases with no gene match: 6. The length of the CDR3 is 17 residues. Germline assignment: CDR1 MGHDK and CDR2 SYGVNS. The CDR3 nucleotides read TGTGCCAGCAGTGACTCCAGACTAGCGGGAGGGCACAATGAGCAGTTCTTC. Protein: CASSDSRLAGGHNEQFF.

In this sample, this clonotype turned up many times. This chain links TRBV12-3 or TRBV12-4 with TRBJ1-5; D gene unclear. The V and J ends lost 6 bases and 7 bases respectively, with 7 bases between them. The CDR3 extends over 11 amino acids. The CDR3 reads CASSNGQPQHF. The CDR3 DNA reads as TGTGCCAGCAGCAACGGACAGCCCCAGCATTTT.

V usage is TRBV27 and J usage is TRBJ2-3, with D perhaps being TRBD1 or TRBD2 (5 bases each). V was pared by 1 base and J by 2 bases, with 10 bases between. This CDR3 region has 15 residues. Germline V gives CDR1 MNHEY, CDR2 SMNVEV (reference sequence). Here the CDR3 DNA reads TGTGCCAGCAGTTTATGGGGGAAACTCACAGATACGCAGTATTTT. Protein: CASSLWGKLTDTQYF.

J is TRBJ2-1 and V is TRBV27, with D possibly being TRBD2 (6 bases). The CDR3 length is 15 residues. V lost 1 base, J lost 2 bases, and 9 bases lay in between. From germline, CDR1 is MNHEY and CDR2 SMNVEV (reference sequence). The CDR3 nucleotides read TGTGCCAGCAGTTTATTCTGGGAGGCCTACAATGAGCAGTTCTTC. This gives the protein CASSLFWEAYNEQFF.

This clonotype came up a few times. The gene calls are TRBV20-1 and TRBJ2-7; TRBD2 might be the D (6 bases). The CDR3 extends over 14 amino acids. V lost 6 bases and J 3 bases, leaving 18 bases between the germline ends. CDR1 DFQATT and CDR2 SNEGSKA come from the germline V gene (reference sequence). The CDR3 region is CSAQRPGGDYEQYF. Here the CDR3 DNA reads TGCAGTGCCCAGAGGCCTGGCGGGGACTACGAGCAGTACTTC.